This TCR beta chain was found in a study of blood T cells in healthy people across ages. CDR3 length: 15 residues. J lost 3 bases, V lost 0 bases, and 4 bases had no gene match. The germline V gene encodes CDR1 SGHDT and CDR2 YYEEEE. Alongside a J-beta primer mix, a sample-barcoded 5' primer served in a second PCR lasting roughly 7 to 11 cycles. Via MiXCR, TCRdb re-called the 5' RACE reads, giving one row per CDR3 protein. This table holds approximately 770,000 distinct CDR3 sequences, 58% found once. The source is a man younger than 45 in good health. The chain carries TRBV5-6 and TRBJ2-7; 9 bases fit TRBD1. Sequenced material: blood. As DNA, the CDR3 is TGTGCCAGCAGCTTGGTGACAGGGGGATTCTACGAGCAGTACTTC. Its translation is CASSLVTGGFYEQYF.